Below, one T cell receptor beta chain is given with its context. Its cognate antigen is unknown. This sample is part of a study of shared clonotypes between healthy human individuals. General study points: Roughly 5% of naive CD4 clonotypes were shared across four donors.

From germline, CDR1 is MNHEY and CDR2 SVGAGI. The CDR3 spans 16 residues. Trimming stripped 1 base from V and 1 base from J, with 13 bases between. Using immunoSEQ multiplex PCR, the repertoire was profiled, and TCRdb retains in-frame clones only, with some absent. The table includes millions of clones, approximately 93% detected once. Sequencing used naive CD4+ T cells from PBMCs. Sample subset: CD45RA+ positively selected. The source of this sequence is a young man in good health. Some clones in this sample may be carry-over from other donors' samples. This chain connects TRBV6-5 to TRBJ1-1; possibly TRBD1 for D (5 bases). CDR3 region: CASSYWGLTENTEAFF. For the CDR3, the DNA is TGTGCCAGCAGTTACTGGGGCCTGACAGAGAACACTGAAGCTTTCTTT.